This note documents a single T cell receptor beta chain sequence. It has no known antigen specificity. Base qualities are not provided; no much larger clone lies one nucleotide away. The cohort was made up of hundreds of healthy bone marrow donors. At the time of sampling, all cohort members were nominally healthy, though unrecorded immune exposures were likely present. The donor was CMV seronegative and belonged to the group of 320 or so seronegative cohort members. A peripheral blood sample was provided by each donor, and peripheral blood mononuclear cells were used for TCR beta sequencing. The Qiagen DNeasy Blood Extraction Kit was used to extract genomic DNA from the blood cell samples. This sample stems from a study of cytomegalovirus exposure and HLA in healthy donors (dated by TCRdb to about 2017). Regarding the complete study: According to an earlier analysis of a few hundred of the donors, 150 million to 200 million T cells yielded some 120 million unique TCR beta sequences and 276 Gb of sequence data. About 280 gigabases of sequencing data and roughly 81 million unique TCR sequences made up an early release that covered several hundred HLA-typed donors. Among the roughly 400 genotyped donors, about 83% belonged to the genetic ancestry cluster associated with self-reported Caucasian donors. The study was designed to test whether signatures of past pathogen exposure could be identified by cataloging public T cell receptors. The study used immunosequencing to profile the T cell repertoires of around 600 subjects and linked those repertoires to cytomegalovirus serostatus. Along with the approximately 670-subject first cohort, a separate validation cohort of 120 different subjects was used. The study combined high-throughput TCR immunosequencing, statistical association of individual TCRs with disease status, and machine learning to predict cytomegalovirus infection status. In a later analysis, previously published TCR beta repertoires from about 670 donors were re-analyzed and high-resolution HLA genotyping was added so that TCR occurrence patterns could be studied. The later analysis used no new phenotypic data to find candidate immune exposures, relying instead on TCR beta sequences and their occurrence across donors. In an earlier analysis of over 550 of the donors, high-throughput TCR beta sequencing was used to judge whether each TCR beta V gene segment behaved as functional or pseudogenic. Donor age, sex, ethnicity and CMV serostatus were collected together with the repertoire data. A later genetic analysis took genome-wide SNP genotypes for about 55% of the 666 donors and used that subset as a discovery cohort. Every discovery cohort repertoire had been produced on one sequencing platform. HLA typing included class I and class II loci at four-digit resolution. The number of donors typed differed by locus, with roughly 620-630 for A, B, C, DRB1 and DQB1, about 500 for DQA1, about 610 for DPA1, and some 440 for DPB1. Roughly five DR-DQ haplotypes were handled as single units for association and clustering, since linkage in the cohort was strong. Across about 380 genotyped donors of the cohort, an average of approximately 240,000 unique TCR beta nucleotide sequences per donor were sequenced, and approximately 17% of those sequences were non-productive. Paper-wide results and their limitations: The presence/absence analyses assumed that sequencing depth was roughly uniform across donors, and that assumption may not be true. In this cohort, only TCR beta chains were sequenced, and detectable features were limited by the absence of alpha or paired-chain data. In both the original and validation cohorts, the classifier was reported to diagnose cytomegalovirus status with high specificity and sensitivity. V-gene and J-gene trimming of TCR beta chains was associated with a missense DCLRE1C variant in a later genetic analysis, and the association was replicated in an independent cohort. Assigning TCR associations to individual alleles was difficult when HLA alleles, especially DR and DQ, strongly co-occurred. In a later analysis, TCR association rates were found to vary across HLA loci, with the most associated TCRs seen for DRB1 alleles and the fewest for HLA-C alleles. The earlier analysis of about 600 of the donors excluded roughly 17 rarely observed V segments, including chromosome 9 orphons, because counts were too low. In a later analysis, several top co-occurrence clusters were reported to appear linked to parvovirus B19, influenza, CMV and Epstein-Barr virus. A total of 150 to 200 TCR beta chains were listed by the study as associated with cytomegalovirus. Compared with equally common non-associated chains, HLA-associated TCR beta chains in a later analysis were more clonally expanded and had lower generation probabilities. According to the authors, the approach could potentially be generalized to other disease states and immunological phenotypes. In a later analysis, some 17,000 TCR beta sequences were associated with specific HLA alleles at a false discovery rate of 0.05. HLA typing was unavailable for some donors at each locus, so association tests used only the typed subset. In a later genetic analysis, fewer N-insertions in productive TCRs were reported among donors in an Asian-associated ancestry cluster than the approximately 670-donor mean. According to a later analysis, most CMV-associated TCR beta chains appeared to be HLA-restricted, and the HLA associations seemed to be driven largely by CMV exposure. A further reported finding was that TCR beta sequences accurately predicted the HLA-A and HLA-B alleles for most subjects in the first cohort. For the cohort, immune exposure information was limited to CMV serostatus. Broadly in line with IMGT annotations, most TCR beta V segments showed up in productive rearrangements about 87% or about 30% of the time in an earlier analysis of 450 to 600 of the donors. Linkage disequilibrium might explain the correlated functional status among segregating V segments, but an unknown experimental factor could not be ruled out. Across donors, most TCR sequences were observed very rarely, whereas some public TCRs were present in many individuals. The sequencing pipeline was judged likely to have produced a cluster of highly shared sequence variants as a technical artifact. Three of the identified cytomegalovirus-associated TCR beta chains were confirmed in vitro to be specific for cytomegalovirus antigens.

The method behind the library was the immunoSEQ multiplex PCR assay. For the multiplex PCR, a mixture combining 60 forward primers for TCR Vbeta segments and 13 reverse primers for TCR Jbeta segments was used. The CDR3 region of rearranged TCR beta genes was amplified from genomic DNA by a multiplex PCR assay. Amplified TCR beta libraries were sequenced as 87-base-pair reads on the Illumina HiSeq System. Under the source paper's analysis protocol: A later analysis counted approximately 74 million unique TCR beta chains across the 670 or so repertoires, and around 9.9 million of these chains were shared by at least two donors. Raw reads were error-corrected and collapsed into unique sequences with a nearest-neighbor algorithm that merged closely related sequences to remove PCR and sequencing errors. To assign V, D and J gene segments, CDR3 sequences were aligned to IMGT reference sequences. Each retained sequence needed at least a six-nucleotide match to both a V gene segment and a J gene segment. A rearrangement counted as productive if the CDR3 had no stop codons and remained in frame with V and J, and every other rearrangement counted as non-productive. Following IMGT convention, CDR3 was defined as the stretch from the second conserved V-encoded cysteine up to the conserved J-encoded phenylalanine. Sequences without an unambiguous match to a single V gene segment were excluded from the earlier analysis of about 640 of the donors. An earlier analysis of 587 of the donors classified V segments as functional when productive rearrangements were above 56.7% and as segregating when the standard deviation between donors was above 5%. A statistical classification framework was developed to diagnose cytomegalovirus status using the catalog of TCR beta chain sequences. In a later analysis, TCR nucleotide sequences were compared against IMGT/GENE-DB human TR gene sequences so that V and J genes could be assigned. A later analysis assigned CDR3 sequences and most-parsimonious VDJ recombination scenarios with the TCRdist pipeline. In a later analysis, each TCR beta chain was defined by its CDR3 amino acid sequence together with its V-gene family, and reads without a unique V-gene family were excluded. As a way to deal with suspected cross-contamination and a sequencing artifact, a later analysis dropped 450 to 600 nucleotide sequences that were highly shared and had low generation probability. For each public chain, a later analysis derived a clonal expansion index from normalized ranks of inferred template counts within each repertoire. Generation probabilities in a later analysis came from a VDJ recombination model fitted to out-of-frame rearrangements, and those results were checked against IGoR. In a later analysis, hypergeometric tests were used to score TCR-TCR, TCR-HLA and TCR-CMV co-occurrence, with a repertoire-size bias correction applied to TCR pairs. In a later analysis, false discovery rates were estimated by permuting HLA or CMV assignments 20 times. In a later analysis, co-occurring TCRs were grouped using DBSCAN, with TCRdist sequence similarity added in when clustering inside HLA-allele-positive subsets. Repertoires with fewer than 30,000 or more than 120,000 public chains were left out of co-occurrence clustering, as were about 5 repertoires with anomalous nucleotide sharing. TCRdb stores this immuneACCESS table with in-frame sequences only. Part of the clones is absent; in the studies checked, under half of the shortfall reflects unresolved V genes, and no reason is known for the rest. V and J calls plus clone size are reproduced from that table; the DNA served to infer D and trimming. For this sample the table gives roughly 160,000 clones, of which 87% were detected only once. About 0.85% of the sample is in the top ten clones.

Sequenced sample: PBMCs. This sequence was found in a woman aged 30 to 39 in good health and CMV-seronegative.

The CDR3 is CSVADRAGGYTF. The DNA reads TGCAGCGTTGCGGACAGGGCTGGTGGCTACACCTTC. The chain links TRBV29-1 with TRBJ1-2; TRBD1 aligns with 8 central bases. Via the germline V gene, CDR1 is SQVTM and CDR2 ANQGSEA. From the cysteine up to the phenylalanine, the CDR3 has a length of 12 residues. Of all the DNA, just the CDR3 is kept, 36 bases in frame from base 1. Trimming removed 4 bases from V and 7 bases from J; the gene matches leave 5 bases unexplained.